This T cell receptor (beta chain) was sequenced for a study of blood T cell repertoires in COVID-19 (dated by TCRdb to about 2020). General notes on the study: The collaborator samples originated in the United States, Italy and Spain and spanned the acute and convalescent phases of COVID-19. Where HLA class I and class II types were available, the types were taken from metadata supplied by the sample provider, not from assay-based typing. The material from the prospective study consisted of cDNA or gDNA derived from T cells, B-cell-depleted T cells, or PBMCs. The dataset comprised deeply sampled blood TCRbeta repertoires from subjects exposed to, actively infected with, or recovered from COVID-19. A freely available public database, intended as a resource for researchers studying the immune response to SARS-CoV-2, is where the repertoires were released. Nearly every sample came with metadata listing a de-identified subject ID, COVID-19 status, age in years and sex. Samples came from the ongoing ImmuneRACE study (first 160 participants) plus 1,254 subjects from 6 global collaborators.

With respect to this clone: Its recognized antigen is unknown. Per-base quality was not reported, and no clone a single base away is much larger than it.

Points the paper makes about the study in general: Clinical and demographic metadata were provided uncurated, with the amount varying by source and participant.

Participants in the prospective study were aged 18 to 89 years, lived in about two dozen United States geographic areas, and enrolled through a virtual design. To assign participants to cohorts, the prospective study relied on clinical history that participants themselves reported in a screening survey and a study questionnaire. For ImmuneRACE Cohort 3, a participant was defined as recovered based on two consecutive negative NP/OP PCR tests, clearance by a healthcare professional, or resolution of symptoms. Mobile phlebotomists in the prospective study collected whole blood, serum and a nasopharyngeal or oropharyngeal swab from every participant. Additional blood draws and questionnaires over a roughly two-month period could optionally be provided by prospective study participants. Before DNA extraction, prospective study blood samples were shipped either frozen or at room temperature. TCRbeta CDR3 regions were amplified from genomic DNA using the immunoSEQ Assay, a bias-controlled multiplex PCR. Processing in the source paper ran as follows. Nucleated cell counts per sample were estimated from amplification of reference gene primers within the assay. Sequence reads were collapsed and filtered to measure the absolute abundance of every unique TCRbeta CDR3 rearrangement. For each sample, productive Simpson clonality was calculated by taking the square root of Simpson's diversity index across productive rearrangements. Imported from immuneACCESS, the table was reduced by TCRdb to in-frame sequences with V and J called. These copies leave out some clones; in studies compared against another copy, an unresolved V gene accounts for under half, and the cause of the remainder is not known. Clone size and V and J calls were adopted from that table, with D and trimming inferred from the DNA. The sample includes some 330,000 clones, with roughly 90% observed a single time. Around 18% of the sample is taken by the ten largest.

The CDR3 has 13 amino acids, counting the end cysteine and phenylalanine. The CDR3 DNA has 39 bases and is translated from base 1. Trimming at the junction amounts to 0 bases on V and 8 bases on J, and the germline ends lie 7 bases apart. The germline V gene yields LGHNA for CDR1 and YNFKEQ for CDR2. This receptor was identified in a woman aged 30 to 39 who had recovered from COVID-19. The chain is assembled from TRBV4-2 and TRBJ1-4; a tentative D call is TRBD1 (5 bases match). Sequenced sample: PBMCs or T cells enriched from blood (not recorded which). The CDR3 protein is CASSQEAGEKLFF. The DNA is TGTGCCAGCAGCCAAGAAGCAGGGGAAAAACTGTTTTTT.